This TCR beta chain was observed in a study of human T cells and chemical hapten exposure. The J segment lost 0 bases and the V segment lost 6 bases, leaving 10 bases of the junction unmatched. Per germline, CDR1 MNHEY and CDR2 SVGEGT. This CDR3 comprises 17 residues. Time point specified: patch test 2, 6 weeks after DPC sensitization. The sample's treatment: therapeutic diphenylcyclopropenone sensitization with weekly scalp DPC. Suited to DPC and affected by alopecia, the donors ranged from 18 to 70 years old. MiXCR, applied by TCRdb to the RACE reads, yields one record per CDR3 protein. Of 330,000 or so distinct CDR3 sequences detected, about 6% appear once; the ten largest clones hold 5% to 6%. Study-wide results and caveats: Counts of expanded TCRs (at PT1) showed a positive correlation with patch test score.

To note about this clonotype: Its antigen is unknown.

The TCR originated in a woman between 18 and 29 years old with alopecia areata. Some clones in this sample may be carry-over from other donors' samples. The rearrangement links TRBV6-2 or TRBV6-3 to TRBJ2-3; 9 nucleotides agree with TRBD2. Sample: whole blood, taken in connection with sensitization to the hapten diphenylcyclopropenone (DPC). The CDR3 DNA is TGTGCCAGCAGGGCTAGCGGGGCCCTACCTAGCACAGATACGCAGTATTTT. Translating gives CASRASGALPSTDTQYF.